This passage covers 26 T cell receptor beta chains from one sample sequenced in a study of vaccination and CD4 T cells after COVID-19. Treatment here: 10-day PBMC culture with coronavirus spike peptide pools or control peptides (ViraFEST assay). Antigen specificity for these receptors is unknown. Oncomine TCR Beta short-read sequencing was applied to DNA from cultured CD4+ T cells. Each CDR3 protein is one row after TCRdb ran MiXCR on the PCR reads. The sample carries about 9,100 distinct CDR3 sequences, approximately 61% recorded once. The sample here was cultured CD4+ T cells from blood, taken after SARS-CoV-2 vaccination. The receptors were gathered from a human donor with COVID-19.

The J gene is TRBJ1-5, the V gene TRBV28, with TRBD1 identical over 7 bases. The CDR3 spans 16 residues. The germline gives CDR1 MDHEN, CDR2 SYDVKM. The J segment lost 7 bases and the V segment lost 1 base, leaving 10 bases of the junction unmatched. CDR3 DNA sequence: TGTGCCAGCAGTTTATTTCGACAGGGTAAGTCCCAGCCCCAGCATTTT. Protein: CASSLFRQGKSQPQHF.

This clonotype has just one count. The J gene is TRBJ2-1, the V gene TRBV11-2; D remains unclear. Per germline, CDR1 SGHAT and CDR2 FQNNGV. The V end was cut by 1 base, the J end by 3 bases, with 7 bases between. The CDR3 covers 14 residues. The CDR3 region is CASSLVALYNEQFF. CDR3 sequence (DNA): TGTGCCAGCAGCTTAGTGGCCCTCTACAATGAGCAGTTCTTC.

This clonotype came up a few times. The chain joins TRBV6-5 to TRBJ1-5, with D uncertain. V was cut by 0 bases and J by 2 bases, with 8 bases left in between. Germline-derived CDR1 and CDR2 are MNHEY and SVGAGI. The CDR3 consists of 15 residues. For the CDR3, the DNA is TGTGCCAGCAGTTACTCGGGAGATGGCAATCAGCCCCAGCATTTT. Translated, it gives CASSYSGDGNQPQHF.

This chain links TRBV7-3 with TRBJ1-1; D unclear. CDR1 is SGHTA and CDR2 is FQGTGA in the germline V gene. Trimming shortened V by 4 bases and J by 0 bases, and 6 bases separated the two germline ends. The CDR3 contains 13 residues. The CDR3 DNA reads as TGTGCCAGCAGCTATAGTTTGAACACTGAAGCTTTCTTT. Amino acids: CASSYSLNTEAFF.

Relative to its sample, this clonotype is medium-sized. The V call is TRBV19, the J call TRBJ1-1; TRBD1 aligns across 11 bases. Trimming removed 5 bases from V and 5 bases from J; junction bases left unmatched: 7. The CDR3 totals 15 residues. Germline CDR1 reads LNHDA; CDR2 reads SQIVND (reference sequence). CDR3 sequence: CASSLRTGGGTEAFF. In DNA form, the CDR3 reads TGTGCCAGTAGTCTACGGACAGGGGGCGGAACTGAAGCTTTCTTT.

This clonotype was counted between two and nine times. The chain has TRBV19 and TRBJ1-1; 7 bases agree with TRBD1. This CDR3 is built from 13 residues. V dropped 7 bases and J dropped 5; count of bases not matched to a gene: 7. Per the germline V gene, CDR1 is LNHDA and CDR2 is SQIVND (reference sequence). CDR3 sequence: CASTPTGRTEAFF. The CDR3 bases are TGTGCCAGTACCCCGACAGGGAGGACTGAAGCTTTCTTT.

The chain recombines TRBV30 with TRBJ1-5; a weak D match, TRBD1 (6 bases). Germline V CDR1 and CDR2: GTSNPN, SVGIG (reference sequence). The ends were cut back, 5 bases at V and 6 bases at J, with 11 bases in the middle. The CDR3 covers 12 residues. The CDR3 is CAWQGIGQPQHF. The CDR3, as DNA: TGTGCCTGGCAGGGGATTGGTCAGCCCCAGCATTTT. The full variable domain, completed using reference TRBV30 and TRBJ1-5, is SQTIHQWPATLVQPVGSPLSLECTVEGTSNPNLYWYRQAAGRGLQLLFYSVGIGQISSEVPQNLSASRPQDRQFILSSKKLLLSDSGFYLCAWQGIGQPQHFGDGTRLSIL.

The gene calls are TRBV6-2 or TRBV6-3 and TRBJ2-2, with 7 positions matching TRBD1. The V segment lost 4 bases and the J segment 0 bases; nucleotides outside the gene matches: 2. Germline-derived CDR1 and CDR2 are MNHEY and SVGEGT. CDR3 length: 15 amino acids. In DNA form, the CDR3 reads TGTGCCAGCAGTTTGGGACAGTCGAACACCGGGGAGCTGTTTTTT. It codes for CASSLGQSNTGELFF.

The chain carries TRBV5-4 and TRBJ2-5, with D possibly matching TRBD1 (6 bases). The CDR3 has 17 amino acids. The V gene's germline CDR1 is SGHNT and CDR2 YYREEE (reference sequence). V was trimmed by 4 bases and J by 0 bases, leaving 19 bases between them. CDR3 sequence (DNA): TGTGCCAGCAGCCGGTCAACGCGCAGGGGAAACCAAGAGACCCAGTACTTC. Translation: CASSRSTRRGNQETQYF.

This clonotype turned up a few times. V gene TRBV11-2 combines with J gene TRBJ1-1, with D possibly TRBD1 on 5 matching bases. V shed 1 base and J shed 3 bases, with 15 bases lying between them. From germline, CDR1 is SGHAT and CDR2 FQNNGV. This CDR3 has 16 amino acids. The CDR3: CASSLVSGGVDTEAFF. The CDR3, as DNA: TGTGCCAGCAGCTTAGTTTCGGGAGGGGTCGACACTGAAGCTTTCTTT.

The chain carries TRBV6-1 and TRBJ1-6; 8 bases line up with TRBD1. This CDR3 is 16 amino acids long. J lost 4 bases, V lost 6 bases, and 8 bases had no gene match. CDR1 MNHNS and CDR2 SASEGT come from the germline V gene. As DNA, the CDR3 is TGTGCCAGCAGACCCCAGGGGGCATCTTATAATTCACCCCTCCACTTT. Encoded protein: CASRPQGASYNSPLHF.

The chain links TRBV7-2 to TRBJ1-2; D perhaps matches TRBD1 (5 bases). Germline CDR1 reads SGHTA; CDR2 reads FQGNSA. This CDR3 has 15 residues. V lost 6 bases and J lost 2, with 16 bases in between. The CDR3 loop is CASRRSTANNYGYTF. CDR3 nucleotides: TGTGCCAGCAGACGATCGACAGCAAACAACTATGGCTACACCTTC.

This sequence joins TRBV30 and TRBJ1-2; 10 nucleotides align to TRBD1. CDR1 and CDR2 (germline): GTSNPN, SVGIG (reference sequence). CDR3 length equals 14 residues. J was trimmed by 8 bases and V by 3 bases; bases with no gene match: 9. CDR3 amino acids: CAWSSDRGSGGYTF. The CDR3 DNA follows: TGTGCCTGGAGCTCGGACAGGGGGTCAGGAGGCTACACCTTC. Complete variable domain (other parts from reference TRBV30 and TRBJ1-2): SQTIHQWPATLVQPVGSPLSLECTVEGTSNPNLYWYRQAAGRGLQLLFYSVGIGQISSEVPQNLSASRPQDRQFILSSKKLLLSDSGFYLCAWSSDRGSGGYTFGSGTRLTVV.

The chain uses TRBV5-4 and TRBJ2-6; the D gene is possibly TRBD1 (6 bases). CDR1 SGHNT and CDR2 YYREEE come from the germline V gene (reference sequence). Trimming removed 4 bases at V and 3 bases at J, with 11 bases between. The CDR3 loop spans 15 amino acids. CDR3 amino acids: CASSPPRGGANVLTF. The CDR3, as DNA: TGTGCCAGCAGCCCCCCCAGGGGTGGGGCCAACGTCCTGACTTTC.

This clonotype was counted only a few times. V usage is TRBV2 and J usage is TRBJ2-7; D unresolved. Germline assignment: CDR1 SNHLY and CDR2 FYNNEI. This CDR3 contains 11 residues. Trimming shortened V by 4 bases and J by 4 bases, and 5 bases separated the two germline ends. Here the CDR3 reads CASSGSYEQYF. For the CDR3, the DNA is TGTGCCAGCAGTGGGTCTTACGAGCAGTACTTC.

V usage is TRBV11-2 and J usage is TRBJ2-7; 10 bases agree with TRBD1. Germline lookup yields CDR1 SGHAT and CDR2 FQNNGV. Germline trimming cut 3 bases from V and 6 bases from J; bases unmatched to any gene: 8. The CDR3 loop spans 15 amino acids. In DNA, the CDR3 is TGTGCCAGCAGCTTCGGACAGGGGGGTATGGGCGAGCAGTACTTC. Translating gives CASSFGQGGMGEQYF.

This clonotype was picked up a small number of times. V gene TRBV20-1 combines with J gene TRBJ1-3; D not resolved. Germline V lookup: CDR1 DFQATT, CDR2 SNEGSKA (reference sequence). The CDR3 totals 15 residues. V was trimmed by 0 bases and J by 0 bases, leaving 9 bases between them. The CDR3 DNA is TGCAGTGCTAGAGATCGTACTGTCTCTGGAAACACCATATATTTT. Its protein product is CSARDRTVSGNTIYF.

The rearrangement links TRBV15 to TRBJ1-2; D might be TRBD1 (5 bases). The CDR3 covers 14 residues. Trimming left V 3 bases short and J 4 bases short, with 12 bases between. Germline values: CDR1 LNHNV, CDR2 YYDKDF (reference sequence). Here the CDR3 DNA reads TGTGCCACCAGCAGCTACAGGAGGGGCTATGGCTACACCTTC. Residues: CATSSYRRGYGYTF.

CDR3 protein: CASSFGSRGDSPLHF. The CDR3 DNA sequence: TGTGCCAGCAGTTTTGGGAGTAGAGGCGATTCACCCCTCCACTTT. The genes are TRBV27 and TRBJ1-6; D unresolved. V lost 3 bases, J lost 8 bases, and 14 bases lay in between. The CDR3 totals 15 residues. CDR1 is MNHEY, CDR2 SMNVEV, per germline (reference sequence).

This sequence joins TRBV6-1 and TRBJ2-7; D is possibly TRBD1 (5 bases). V shed 7 bases and J shed 0 bases, with 16 bases lying between them. This CDR3 is built from 15 residues. Germline CDR1 MNHNS, CDR2 SASEGT. The DNA of the CDR3 is TGTGCCAGCACCAAGGGGCTCCCCAGCTCCTACGAGCAGTACTTC. It encodes CASTKGLPSSYEQYF.

V usage is TRBV6-1 and J usage is TRBJ2-5, with a tentative D call TRBD1 (6 bases). Per germline, CDR1 MNHNS and CDR2 SASEGT. The CDR3 extends over 17 amino acids. Trimming took 1 base from V and 7 from J, leaving 22 bases between them. The CDR3 DNA reads as TGTGCCAGCAGTGAAGAGGCTAGTGGGGGCTGGCTAGGGACCCAGTACTTC. Its translation: CASSEEASGGWLGTQYF.

V and J are TRBV7-9 and TRBJ2-7, with 8 bases identical to TRBD1. The CDR3 totals 14 residues. Germline assignment: CDR1 SEHNR and CDR2 FQNEAQ (reference sequence). V shed 4 bases and J 6 bases; nucleotides not matched to a gene: 8. CDR3 nucleotide sequence: TGTGCCAGCAGCTCGGACAGGGAGATAAGCGAGCAGTACTTC. This codes for CASSSDREISEQYF.

V and J are TRBV28 and TRBJ1-5; D may be TRBD1 (6 bases). The CDR3 loop spans 14 amino acids. Trimming shortened V by 8 bases and J by 3 bases, and 14 bases separated the two germline ends. Germline CDR1 is MDHEN and CDR2 is SYDVKM. As DNA, the CDR3 is TGTGCCAGCTTCCAGGGGCTCCTCAATCAGCCCCAGCATTTT. Amino acids: CASFQGLLNQPQHF.

This rearrangement joins TRBV9 to TRBJ1-2; D is unclear. This CDR3 is built from 12 residues. Trimming took 1 base from V and 8 from J, leaving 9 bases between them. CDR1 is SGDLS, CDR2 YYNGEE, per germline. The CDR3 coding sequence is TGTGCCAGCAGCGTACTTCAAGGAGGCTACACCTTC. Translating it yields CASSVLQGGYTF. Drawing the rest from reference TRBV9 and TRBJ1-2, the complete variable domain is DSGVTQTPKHLITATGQRVTLRCSPRSGDLSVYWYQQSLDQGLQFLIQYYNGEERAKGNILERFSAQQFPDLHSELNLSSLELGDSALYFCASSVLQGGYTFGSGTRLTVV.

V gene TRBV29-1 combines with J gene TRBJ2-4; 11 bases are shared with TRBD1. Per the germline V gene, CDR1 is SQVTM and CDR2 is ANQGSEA. The CDR3 contains 12 residues. Trimming took 6 bases from V and 8 from J; bases not matched to a gene: 3. The CDR3 loop is CSVGTGGHIQYF. The CDR3 region has the DNA TGCAGCGTCGGGACAGGGGGGCACATTCAGTACTTC.

This clonotype has only a few counts. The gene calls are TRBV7-2 and TRBJ2-5; either TRBD1 or TRBD2 may fit D (5 bases each). In germline, CDR1 is SGHTA, CDR2 FQGNSA. The CDR3 consists of 17 residues. The V and J ends lost 1 base and 6 bases respectively, with 21 bases between them. CDR3 DNA sequence: TGTGCCAGCAGCTTAGGGACCAGGGCGGGTTCGGCGAAGACCCAGTACTTC. This codes for CASSLGTRAGSAKTQYF.